A single sample is the source of the 32 T cell receptor beta chains below, sequenced in a study of T cell responses to AZD1222 COVID-19 vaccine. Here immunoSEQ multiplex PCR was the method, and the copy in TCRdb shows in-frame clones only, minus some. This table has roughly 140,000 clones, around 94% appearing once. The source was peripheral blood, collected 28 days after the second AZD1222 dose. These receptors came from an adult who received the AZD1222 COVID-19 vaccine.

V usage is TRBV25-1 and J usage is TRBJ2-5; tentative D call: TRBD1 (5 bases). The length of the CDR3 is 14 residues. Trimming left V 0 bases short and J 5 bases short, with 10 bases between. CDR1 is MGHDK, CDR2 SYGVNS, per germline. CDR3 in amino acids: CASSEYRVGETQYF. Written as DNA, the CDR3 is TGTGCCAGCAGTGAATACAGGGTCGGGGAGACCCAGTACTTC.

This sequence joins TRBV7-7 and TRBJ1-3; D remains ambiguous. CDR1 SSHAT and CDR2 FNYEAQ come from the germline V gene (reference sequence). V was clipped by 8 bases and J by 0 bases, with 14 bases between them. This CDR3 has 15 amino acids. This CDR3 reads CASGQASSSGNTIYF. CDR3 sequence (DNA): TGTGCCAGCGGCCAGGCCTCGAGCTCTGGAAACACCATATATTTT.

V gene TRBV5-6 combines with J gene TRBJ1-1, with D perhaps TRBD1 (5 bases). The CDR3 has 12 residues. The germline V gene has CDR1 SGHDT and CDR2 YYEEEE. V lost 3 bases, J lost 7 bases, and 10 bases lay in between. The DNA of the CDR3 is TGTGCCAGCAGCTGGAGGAGGGGTGAAGCTTTCTTT. It is translated as CASSWRRGEAFF.

The rearrangement joins TRBV30 to TRBJ2-6, with D perhaps matching TRBD2 (6 bases). There are 17 residues in the CDR3. The V and J ends lost 1 base and 0 bases respectively, with 13 bases between them. Germline CDR1 reads GTSNPN; CDR2 reads SVGIG (reference sequence). The CDR3 DNA follows: TGTGCCTGGAGTGAGTCCTCCGGGGGCTCTGGGGCCAACGTCCTGACTTTC. It encodes CAWSESSGGSGANVLTF. The full variable domain, completed using reference TRBV30 and TRBJ2-6, is SQTIHQWPATLVQPVGSPLSLECTVEGTSNPNLYWYRQAAGRGLQLLFYSVGIGQISSEVPQNLSASRPQDRQFILSSKKLLLSDSGFYLCAWSESSGGSGANVLTFGAGSRLTVL.

This chain connects TRBV28 to TRBJ1-6; possible D gene TRBD1, 6 bases. The CDR3 length is 15 residues. Germline assignment: CDR1 MDHEN and CDR2 SYDVKM. The ends were cut back, 5 bases at V and 5 bases at J, with 13 bases in the middle. CDR3 amino acids: CASSMDSANNSPLHF. CDR3 sequence (DNA): TGTGCCAGCAGTATGGACAGCGCCAATAATTCACCCCTCCACTTT.

J is TRBJ1-4 and V is TRBV18, with TRBD1 identical over 11 bases. The CDR3 length is 14 residues. The junction had 3 bases not matched to a gene; V was cut back by 6 bases and J by 6 bases. Germline V gene sequence: CDR1 KGHSH, CDR2 LQKENI. The CDR3 is CASSSGQGDEKLFF. The CDR3, as DNA: TGTGCCAGCTCCTCGGGACAGGGGGATGAAAAACTGTTTTTT.

The V call is TRBV6-9, the J call TRBJ2-7, with D uncertain. The CDR3 runs 16 residues. Deletions cut 1 base from V and 7 bases from J, with 20 bases between. CDR1 and CDR2 from the germline V gene are MNHGY and SVAAGI. CDR3 sequence: CASSYFRPFPRSEQYF. CDR3 DNA: TGTGCCAGCAGTTATTTTCGGCCATTCCCGCGGAGTGAGCAGTACTTC.

About this clone: An end of the junction does not agree with germline; a read error may underlie this. The chain is built from TRBV12-3 or TRBV12-4 and TRBJ2-5; a possible D gene is TRBD2 (7 bases). The CDR3 has 12 amino acids. The CDR3 here is CASSLLRGPLDF. CDR3 nucleotides: TGTGCCAGCAGTTTATTGCGGGGGCCTCTAGACTTC.

This clone was seen more than once but under ten times. The chain has TRBV7-2 and TRBJ2-2, with 9 bases identical to TRBD2. V dropped 5 bases and J dropped 5; count of bases not matched to a gene: 12. Germline CDR1 SGHTA, CDR2 FQGNSA. This CDR3 is 17 amino acids long. CDR3 DNA: TGTGCCAGCAGCCCCAATTCTGGTGCGGGAGGGACCGGGGAGCTGTTTTTT. Translating gives CASSPNSGAGGTGELFF.

CDR3 region: CASSPPAEHRRIWGYTF. CDR3 nucleotides: TGTGCCAGCAGCCCCCCCGCCGAGCATAGGAGGATCTGGGGCTACACCTTC. V and J are TRBV7-4 and TRBJ1-2; D is unclear. Germline CDR1 and CDR2: SGHVT and SQSDAQ. This CDR3 has 17 amino acids. V shed 5 bases and J shed 8 bases, with 27 bases lying between them.

V is TRBV5-6 and J is TRBJ1-2; D is possibly TRBD1 (5 bases). This CDR3 comprises 14 residues. Germline V gives CDR1 SGHDT, CDR2 YYEEEE. The germline V and J ends were trimmed by 4 bases and 3 bases, with 13 bases remaining between them. The CDR3 reads CASSPVGTDYGYTF. Here the CDR3 DNA reads TGTGCCAGCAGCCCCGTCGGGACCGACTATGGCTACACCTTC.

For this clone: A junction end diverges from the germline sequence, so it may reflect a read error. The chain uses TRBV2 and TRBJ1-5, with 10 positions matching TRBD1. CDR3 length: 15 amino acids. Germline CDR1 reads SNHLY; CDR2 reads FYNNEI. Here the CDR3 DNA reads TGCGCCAGCAGTCGGGACAGGGGAAACAGTCAGCCCCAGCATTTT. Translating it yields CASSRDRGNSQPQHF.

The chain recombines TRBV5-1 with TRBJ1-3; 7 nucleotides match TRBD1. V gave up 5 bases and J gave up 0 bases; unmatched junction bases: 2. The CDR3 length is 14 residues. CDR1 and CDR2 (germline): SGHRS, YFSETQ. CDR3 sequence reads: CASRGQISGNTIYF. The DNA for the CDR3 is TGCGCCAGCAGGGGACAGATCTCTGGAAACACCATATATTTT.

The chain couples TRBV29-1 to TRBJ1-1, with D hard to call. Germline CDR1 is SQVTM and CDR2 is ANQGSEA. The CDR3 runs 12 residues. Deletions cut 5 bases from V and 0 bases from J, with 7 bases between. Written as DNA, the CDR3 is TGCAGCGTTTCAGGTATGAACACTGAAGCTTTCTTT. Protein product: CSVSGMNTEAFF.

The chain is built from TRBV7-8 and TRBJ1-1, with TRBD1 matching over 7 bases. V lost 3 bases, J lost 1 base, and 5 bases stayed unmatched. CDR1 SGHVS and CDR2 FQNEAQ come from the germline V gene. CDR3 length equals 15 residues. In DNA form, the CDR3 reads TGTGCCAGCAGCTTGTGGACAGGAGAGAACACTGAAGCTTTCTTT. Its translation is CASSLWTGENTEAFF. Supplemented by reference TRBV7-8 and TRBJ1-1, the full variable domain reads GAGVSQSPRYKVAKRGQDVALRCDPISGHVSLFWYQQALGQGPEFLTYFQNEAQLDKSGLPSDRFFAERPEGSVSTLKIQRTQQEDSAVYLCASSLWTGENTEAFFGQGTRLTVV.

V usage is TRBV19 and J usage is TRBJ2-2; 7 bases are shared with TRBD2. Trimming at V came to 5 bases and at J to 6 bases, leaving 3 bases not matched to a gene. The CDR3 is 13 amino acids. The germline CDR1 and CDR2 sequences are LNHDA and SQIVND (reference sequence). In nucleotides, the CDR3 is TGTGCCAGTAGTGTCGGACTAGCCGGGGAGCTGTTTTTT. Translated, it gives CASSVGLAGELFF.

The chain joins TRBV30 to TRBJ1-3, with 8 bases fitting TRBD1. V shed 3 bases, J shed 4 bases, and the junction held 14 bases outside the gene matches. The CDR3 consists of 17 residues. The germline gives CDR1 GTSNPN, CDR2 SVGIG (reference sequence). CDR3 coding DNA: TGTGCCTGGAGGGGGGGGGCCGGACAGGGAACGGGAAACACCATATATTTT. Protein sequence: CAWRGGAGQGTGNTIYF.

The chain couples TRBV9 to TRBJ1-5; D might be TRBD1 (5 bases). CDR1 SGDLS and CDR2 YYNGEE come from the germline V gene. The length of the CDR3 is 15 residues. Trimming shortened V by 4 bases and J by 5 bases, and 16 bases separated the two germline ends. The CDR3 sequence: CASSPSNRLDQPQHF. For the CDR3, the DNA is TGTGCCAGCAGCCCGAGCAACAGGCTTGATCAGCCCCAGCATTTT.

The genes are TRBV24-1 and TRBJ2-1; D is perhaps TRBD1 (7 bases). Germline V gene lookup returns CDR1 KGHDR and CDR2 SFDVKD. The CDR3 consists of 14 residues. The V end was cut by 10 bases, the J end by 8 bases, with 20 bases between. CDR3 region: CATRARGEAHEQFF. CDR3 bases: TGTGCCACGAGAGCCAGGGGGGAAGCACATGAGCAGTTCTTC.

V and J are TRBV7-2 and TRBJ1-6; no definite D call. V dropped 5 bases and J dropped 5 bases, with 16 bases sitting between them. CDR1 SGHTA and CDR2 FQGNSA come from the germline V gene. CDR3 length: 16 amino acids. CDR3 sequence: CASSVNSPSHNSPLHF. The CDR3 region has the DNA TGTGCCAGCAGCGTAAACTCCCCCAGCCATAATTCACCCCTCCACTTT.

This clone was picked up one time. The rearrangement joins TRBV6-5 to TRBJ1-6; 7 positions match TRBD1. Looked up from germline, CDR1 is MNHEY and CDR2 is SVGAGI. Trimming took 8 bases from V and 6 from J; bases not matched to a gene: 4. The CDR3 length is 13 residues. The CDR3 DNA reads as TGTGCCAGCGGGGACAGTTTTAATTCACCCCTCCACTTT. Translated, it gives CASGDSFNSPLHF.

The rearrangement joins TRBV19 to TRBJ1-2, with TRBD1 as a possible D gene (5 bases). CDR3 length equals 14 residues. Germline values: CDR1 LNHDA, CDR2 SQIVND (reference sequence). The V gene lost 3 bases and the J gene lost 8 bases, with 16 bases spanning the gap. The chain's CDR3 is CASSISGQVRGYTF. CDR3 coding DNA: TGTGCCAGTAGTATCTCAGGGCAGGTGAGAGGCTACACCTTC. Complete variable domain (other parts from reference TRBV19 and TRBJ1-2): DGGITQSPKYLFRKEGQNVTLSCEQNLNHDAMYWYRQDPGQGLRLIYYSQIVNDFQKGDIAEGYSVSREKKESFPLTVTSAQKNPTAFYLCASSISGQVRGYTFGSGTRLTVV.

The gene calls are TRBV2 and TRBJ2-5; D might be TRBD2 (7 bases). The V end lost 3 bases, the J end lost 5 bases, and 13 bases lay between the germline ends. CDR3 size: 14 residues. The germline gives CDR1 SNHLY, CDR2 FYNNEI. DNA for the CDR3: TGTGCCAGCAGTGAGAGCAGGGGAGGGGAGACCCAGTACTTC. It translates to CASSESRGGETQYF. Combining the CDR3 with reference TRBV2 and TRBJ2-5 gives the whole variable domain EPEVTQTPSHQVTQMGQEVILRCVPISNHLYFYWYRQILGQKVEFLVSFYNNEISEKSEIFDDQFSVERPDGSNFTLKIRSTKLEDSAMYFCASSESRGGETQYFGPGTRLLVL.

The DNA of the CDR3 is TGTGCCAGCAGTCCTGGACGTCGCCTTAGCTCCTACGAGCAGTACTTC. It codes for CASSPGRRLSSYEQYF. This chain uses TRBV28 with TRBJ2-7; D gene uncertain. The CDR3 has 16 residues. V gave up 5 bases and J gave up 0 bases, with 17 bases separating them. Germline V gene data show CDR1 as MDHEN and CDR2 as SYDVKM.

J is TRBJ1-1 and V is TRBV27; possibly TRBD1 for D (5 bases). Between the trimmed V and J ends, which lost 4 bases and 5 bases, there was a span of 11 bases. This CDR3 region has 13 residues. The germline gives CDR1 MNHEY, CDR2 SMNVEV (reference sequence). The CDR3 sequence is CASSWRGGTEAFF. The DNA for the CDR3 is TGTGCCAGCAGTTGGCGGGGGGGGACTGAAGCTTTCTTT.

J is TRBJ1-3 and V is TRBV7-2; unclear D gene. With 2 bases removed from V and 7 bases from J, the gap between germline ends came to 6 bases. CDR1 is SGHTA and CDR2 is FQGNSA in the germline V gene. CDR3 length: 12 residues. CDR3 region: CASSLPGNTIYF. The CDR3 DNA reads TGTGCCAGCAGCTTACCCGGGAACACCATATATTTT.

The rearrangement joins TRBV27 to TRBJ1-1; the D is unclear. The V end was cut by 5 bases, the J end by 0 bases, with 16 bases between. Germline V gives CDR1 MNHEY, CDR2 SMNVEV (reference sequence). The CDR3 has 16 residues. CDR3 loop: CASSRSGGGLNTEAFF. The CDR3 DNA reads TGTGCCAGCAGTCGCTCCGGCGGCGGTTTGAACACTGAAGCTTTCTTT.

There are a few counts of this clone. The V gene is TRBV7-2, the J gene TRBJ1-5, with no clear D. V was shortened by 3 bases and J by 2 bases, with 8 bases between the two germline ends. CDR3 size: 14 residues. Per the germline V gene, CDR1 is SGHTA and CDR2 is FQGNSA. The CDR3 DNA follows: TGTGCCAGCAGCTTCTCGGAGGGCAATCAGCCCCAGCATTTT. Protein: CASSFSEGNQPQHF.

This chain uses TRBV7-3 with TRBJ1-5; 7 bases align to TRBD1. V trimming: 0 bases; J trimming: 10 bases; junction bases outside the gene matches: 3. The CDR3 has 13 residues. CDR1 and CDR2 from the germline V gene are SGHTA and FQGTGA. The CDR3: CASSLTKGAPQHF. The CDR3 DNA reads as TGTGCCAGCAGCTTAACGAAGGGGGCCCCCCAGCATTTT.

The chain recombines TRBV21-1 with TRBJ2-1; the table's D gene call, TRBD2, was not cross checked with the DNA. TRBV21-1 is shown as a pseudogene. This CDR3 comprises 14 residues. The CDR3 protein is CASRKSGRSNEQFF. The DNA for the CDR3 is TGTGCCAGCAGGAAGAGCGGGAGGAGCAATGAGCAGTTCTTC.

This clone was seen just once. The chain has TRBV10-3 and TRBJ1-4, with 9 bases fitting TRBD1. The germline gives CDR1 ENHRY, CDR2 SYGVKD. This CDR3 comprises 15 residues. V dropped 0 bases and J dropped 8; count of bases not matched to a gene: 4. The CDR3 is CAISESTGGTEKLFF. The CDR3 bases are TGTGCCATCAGTGAGTCAACAGGGGGCACGGAAAAACTGTTTTTT.

The V gene is TRBV9, the J gene TRBJ1-3; D possibly corresponds to TRBD1 (5 bases). The germline V gene has CDR1 SGDLS and CDR2 YYNGEE. Trimming pared 4 bases from V and 0 bases from J, leaving 8 bases between. There are 14 residues in the CDR3. In DNA, the CDR3 is TGTGCCAGCAGCAAGGGGAGCTCTGGAAACACCATATATTTT. Its protein product is CASSKGSSGNTIYF.